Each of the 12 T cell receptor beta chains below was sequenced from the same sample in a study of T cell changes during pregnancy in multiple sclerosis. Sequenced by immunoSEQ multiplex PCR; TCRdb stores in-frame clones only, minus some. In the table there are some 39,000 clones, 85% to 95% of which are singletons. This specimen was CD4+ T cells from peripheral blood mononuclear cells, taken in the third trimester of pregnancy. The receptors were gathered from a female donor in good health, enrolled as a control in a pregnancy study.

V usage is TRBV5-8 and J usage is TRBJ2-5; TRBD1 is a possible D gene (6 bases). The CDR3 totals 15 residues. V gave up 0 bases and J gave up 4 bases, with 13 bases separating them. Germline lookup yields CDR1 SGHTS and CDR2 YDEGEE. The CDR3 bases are TGTGCCAGCAGCTTGGCCCAAGGACAGATAGAGACCCAGTACTTC. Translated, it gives CASSLAQGQIETQYF.

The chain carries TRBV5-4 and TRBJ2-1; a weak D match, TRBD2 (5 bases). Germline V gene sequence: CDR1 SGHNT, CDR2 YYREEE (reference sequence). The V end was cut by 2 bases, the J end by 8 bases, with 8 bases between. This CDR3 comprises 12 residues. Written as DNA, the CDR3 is TGTGCCAGCAGCTTACCAGCGGATGAGCAGTTCTTC. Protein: CASSLPADEQFF.

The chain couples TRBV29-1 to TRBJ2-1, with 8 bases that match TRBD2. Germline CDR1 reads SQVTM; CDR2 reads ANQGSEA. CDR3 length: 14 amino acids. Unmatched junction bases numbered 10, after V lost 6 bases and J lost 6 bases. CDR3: CSVVSGTRGNEQFF. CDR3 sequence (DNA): TGCAGCGTCGTCTCCGGGACTAGAGGCAATGAGCAGTTCTTC.

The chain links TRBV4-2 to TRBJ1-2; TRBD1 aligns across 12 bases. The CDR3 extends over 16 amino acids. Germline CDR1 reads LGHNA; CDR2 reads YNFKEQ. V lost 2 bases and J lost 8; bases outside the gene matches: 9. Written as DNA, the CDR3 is TGTGCCAGCAGCCAACGAACCGGGACAGGGGGCGGAGGCTACACCTTC. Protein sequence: CASSQRTGTGGGGYTF.

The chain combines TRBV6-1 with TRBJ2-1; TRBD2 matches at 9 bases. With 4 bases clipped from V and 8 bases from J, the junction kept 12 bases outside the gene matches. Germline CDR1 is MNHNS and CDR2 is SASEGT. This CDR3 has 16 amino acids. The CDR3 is CASSGGGSGRTHEQFF. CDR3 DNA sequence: TGTGCCAGCAGTGGTGGAGGTAGCGGGAGAACCCATGAGCAGTTCTTC.

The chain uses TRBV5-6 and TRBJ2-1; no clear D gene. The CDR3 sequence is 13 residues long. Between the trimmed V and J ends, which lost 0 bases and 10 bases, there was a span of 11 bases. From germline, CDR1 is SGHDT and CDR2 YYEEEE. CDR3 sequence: CASSLEPPGEQFF. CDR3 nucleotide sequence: TGTGCCAGCAGCTTGGAACCTCCCGGGGAGCAGTTCTTC.

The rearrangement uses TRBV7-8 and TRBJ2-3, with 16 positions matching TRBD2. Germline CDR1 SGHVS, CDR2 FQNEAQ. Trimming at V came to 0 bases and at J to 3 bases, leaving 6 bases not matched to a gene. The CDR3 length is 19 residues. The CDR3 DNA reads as TGTGCCAGCAGCTTAGCGGGGGGACTAGCGGGAGGGGAGACAGATACGCAGTATTTT. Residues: CASSLAGGLAGGETDTQYF.

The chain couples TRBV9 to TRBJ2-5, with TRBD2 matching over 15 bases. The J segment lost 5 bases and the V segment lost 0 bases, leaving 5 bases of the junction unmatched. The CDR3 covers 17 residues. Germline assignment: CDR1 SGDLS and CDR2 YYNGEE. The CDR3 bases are TGTGCCAGCAGCGTAGGGGGACTAGCGGGGGGATGGGAGACCCAGTACTTC. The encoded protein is CASSVGGLAGGWETQYF.

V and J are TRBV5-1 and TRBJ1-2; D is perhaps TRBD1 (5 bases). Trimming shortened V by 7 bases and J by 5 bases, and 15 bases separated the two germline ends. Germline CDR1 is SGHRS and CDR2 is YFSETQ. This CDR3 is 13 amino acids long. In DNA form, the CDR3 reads TGCGCCAGCGGGGCGGCCCTTTCTTATGGCTACACCTTC. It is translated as CASGAALSYGYTF.

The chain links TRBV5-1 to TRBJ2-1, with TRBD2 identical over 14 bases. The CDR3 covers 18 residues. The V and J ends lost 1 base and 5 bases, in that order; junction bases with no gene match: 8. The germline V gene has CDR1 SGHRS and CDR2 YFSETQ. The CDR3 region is CASSLRSGLAGAHNEQFF. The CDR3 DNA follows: TGCGCCAGCAGCTTGCGCTCGGGACTAGCGGGAGCCCACAATGAGCAGTTCTTC.

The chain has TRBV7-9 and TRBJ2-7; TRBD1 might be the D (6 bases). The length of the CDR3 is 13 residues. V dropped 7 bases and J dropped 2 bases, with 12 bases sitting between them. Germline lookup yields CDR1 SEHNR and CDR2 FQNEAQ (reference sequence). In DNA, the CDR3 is TGTGCCAGCACCCGGGCAGGGGCCTACGAGCAGTACTTC. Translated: CASTRAGAYEQYF. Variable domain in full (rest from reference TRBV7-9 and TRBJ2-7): DTGVSQNPRHKITKRGQNVTFRCDPISEHNRLYWYRQTLGQGPEFLTYFQNEAQLEKSRLLSDRFSAERPKGSFSTLEIQRTEQGDSAMYLCASTRAGAYEQYFGPGTRLTVT.

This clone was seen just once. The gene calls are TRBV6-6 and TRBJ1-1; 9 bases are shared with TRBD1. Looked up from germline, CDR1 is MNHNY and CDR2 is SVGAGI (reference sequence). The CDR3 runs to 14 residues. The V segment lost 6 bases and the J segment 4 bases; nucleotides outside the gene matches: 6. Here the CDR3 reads CASRPQGAPTEAFF. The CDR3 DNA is TGTGCCAGCAGACCACAGGGGGCGCCCACTGAAGCTTTCTTT.